The 13 T cell receptor beta chains below come from one sample, sequenced in a study of cytomegalovirus exposure and HLA in healthy donors. PCR involved 60 Vbeta and 13 Jbeta primers. Using immunoSEQ multiplex PCR, the repertoire was profiled, and TCRdb retains in-frame clones only, with some absent. The table has more than 50,000 clones, about 85% seen once. The sample comprised PBMCs. These receptors came from a female donor in good health and CMV-seronegative.

The V gene is TRBV7-3, the J gene TRBJ2-5, with 7 nucleotides matching TRBD2. The CDR3 has 15 amino acids. From germline, CDR1 is SGHTA and CDR2 FQGTGA. J lost 1 base, V lost 5 bases, and 7 bases had no gene match. In DNA form, the CDR3 reads TGTGCCAGCAGCCGAGGGTCGGGGGGCCAAGAGACCCAGTACTTC. Translating gives CASSRGSGGQETQYF.

CDR3 bases: TGTGCCAGCAGTTTATCGGGCCTCAAAAACATTCAGTACTTC. Translating gives CASSLSGLKNIQYF. The genes are TRBV27 and TRBJ2-4; no clear D. The CDR3 is 14 amino acids. The germline V and J ends were trimmed by 0 bases and 3 bases, with 6 bases remaining between them. Germline-derived CDR1 and CDR2 are MNHEY and SMNVEV (reference sequence).

The chain carries TRBV29-1 and TRBJ2-1, with D tentatively TRBD2 (6 bases). The CDR3 loop spans 12 amino acids. CDR1 and CDR2 (germline): SQVTM, ANQGSEA. The V end was cut by 7 bases, the J end by 4 bases, with 11 bases between. The CDR3 sequence: CSAFSGYNEQFF. CDR3 DNA sequence: TGCAGCGCCTTTAGCGGATACAATGAGCAGTTCTTC.

V usage is TRBV9 and J usage is TRBJ2-4; 7 nucleotides line up with TRBD2. The CDR3 runs 13 residues. J was trimmed by 5 bases and V by 5 bases; bases with no gene match: 4. Germline assignment: CDR1 SGDLS and CDR2 YYNGEE. The CDR3 reads CASSTSVENIQYF. CDR3 nucleotide sequence: TGTGCCAGCAGTACTAGCGTCGAAAACATTCAGTACTTC.

As for this clone: The sample holds other DNA sequences that translate to the same CDR3. The V call is TRBV27, the J call TRBJ2-1, with D perhaps TRBD2 (5 bases). V lost 5 bases and J lost 0, with 11 bases in between. The CDR3 is 15 amino acids. Germline-derived CDR1 and CDR2 are MNHEY and SMNVEV (reference sequence). The DNA of the CDR3 is TGTGCCAGCAGTGTCGGACTGAGCTCCTACAATGAGCAGTTCTTC. Its protein is CASSVGLSSYNEQFF.

The chain employs TRBV29-1 and TRBJ2-6; D not resolved. The germline gives CDR1 SQVTM, CDR2 ANQGSEA. The CDR3 contains 15 residues. Trimming removed 0 bases from V and 0 bases from J, with 6 bases in between. The CDR3 spells CSVEERSSGANVLTF. CDR3 coding DNA: TGCAGCGTTGAAGAACGGAGCTCTGGGGCCAACGTCCTGACTTTC.

The chain joins TRBV28 to TRBJ1-5; a weak D match, TRBD1 (5 bases). The length of the CDR3 is 16 residues. Germline V CDR1 and CDR2: MDHEN, SYDVKM. V shed 6 bases and J shed 0 bases, with 15 bases lying between them. DNA for the CDR3: TGTGCCAGCAGCCTGGGGGGGATCATTAGCAATCAGCCCCAGCATTTT. This translates into CASSLGGIISNQPQHF.

Only a few counts were recorded for this clone. V and J are TRBV11-3 and TRBJ1-2; TRBD1 matches 8 bases. CDR3 length: 14 residues. V lost 4 bases, J lost 2 bases, and 3 bases stayed unmatched. The germline gives CDR1 SGHNT, CDR2 YENEEA. The CDR3 DNA is TGTGCCAGCAGCTACCGGACAGGGAACTATGGCTACACCTTC. This encodes CASSYRTGNYGYTF.

The V call is TRBV5-6, the J call TRBJ1-6; D is ambiguous. V was pared by 1 base and J by 8 bases, with 7 bases between. Germline V gene data show CDR1 as SGHDT and CDR2 as YYEEEE. This CDR3 is 13 amino acids long. The DNA of the CDR3 is TGTGCCAGCAGCTTGACGCGAGATTCACCCCTCCACTTT. This sequence encodes CASSLTRDSPLHF.

Turning to this clone: The same CDR3 also results from other DNA sequences found in this sample. The chain is built from TRBV10-3 and TRBJ2-1, with D possibly TRBD1 on 5 matching bases. The CDR3 has 16 residues. V was pared by 6 bases and J by 1 base, with 16 bases between. Germline V CDR1 and CDR2: ENHRY, SYGVKD. In DNA form, the CDR3 reads TGTGCCATCAGAGACACAGGACGATCGTCCTACAATGAGCAGTTCTTC. Its translation: CAIRDTGRSSYNEQFF.

The chain employs TRBV5-6 and TRBJ2-7; TRBD1 aligns across 8 bases. Trimming removed 4 bases from V and 5 bases from J; junction bases left unmatched: 8. This CDR3 comprises 14 residues. Looked up from germline, CDR1 is SGHDT and CDR2 is YYEEEE. CDR3 amino acids: CASSPPDRGHEQYF. Here the CDR3 DNA reads TGTGCCAGCAGCCCCCCAGACAGGGGCCACGAGCAGTACTTC.

This clone was found once. The CDR3 DNA sequence: TGTGCCAGCAGCTTAGCCGGGACAGAAGGAAACACCATATATTTT. Translated: CASSLAGTEGNTIYF. V gene TRBV7-9 combines with J gene TRBJ1-3; 7 nucleotides agree with TRBD1. With V trimmed by 0 bases and J by 4 bases, 3 bases remained unmatched. This CDR3 has 15 amino acids. Germline CDR1 is SEHNR and CDR2 is FQNEAQ (reference sequence).

Here the CDR3 reads CASSERGGVPYEQYF. The CDR3 nucleotides read TGTGCCAGCAGCGAACGCGGGGGTGTGCCCTACGAGCAGTACTTC. The gene calls are TRBV13 and TRBJ2-7, with 7 bases that match TRBD2. The CDR3 length is 15 residues. The junction had 9 bases not matched to a gene; V was cut back by 5 bases and J by 2 bases. CDR1 and CDR2 from the germline V gene are PRHDT and FYEKMQ (reference sequence).